A selection of T cell receptor beta chains follows, all from one sample in a study of graft-versus-host responses after intestinal transplantation. For these receptors, no antigen is known. Here immunoSEQ multiplex PCR was the method, and the copy in TCRdb shows in-frame clones only, minus some. The sample consists of approximately 100,000 clones, 75% to 90% of them appearing once. The material sequenced was unstimulated CD4+ T cells sorted from spleen or lymph node cells, taken before intestinal transplant. These receptors came from a human donor who received an intestinal transplant. The CDR3 runs from the conserved cysteine through the conserved F or W. Fields, in order: V gene, J gene, CDR3 protein.

TRBV7-3	TRBJ2-1	CASSGGGGTEQFF
TRBV6-1	TRBJ2-7	CASITGQGPYEQYF
TRBV4-1	TRBJ1-3	CASSQDGVEDTIYF
TRBV20-1	TRBJ2-7	CSAGTSYEQYF
TRBV18	TRBJ2-3	CASSPIPTPDTQYF
TRBV7-3	TRBJ1-6	CASSLDRGSPLHF
TRBV6-1	TRBJ2-1	CASREGVVAGLEQFF
TRBV19	TRBJ2-5	CASSNPTGTAQETQYF
TRBV27	TRBJ1-6	CASGPTGSPLHF
TRBV10-3	TRBJ2-7	CASRDRGYEQYF
TRBV11-2	TRBJ2-5	CASSLDPSGETQYF